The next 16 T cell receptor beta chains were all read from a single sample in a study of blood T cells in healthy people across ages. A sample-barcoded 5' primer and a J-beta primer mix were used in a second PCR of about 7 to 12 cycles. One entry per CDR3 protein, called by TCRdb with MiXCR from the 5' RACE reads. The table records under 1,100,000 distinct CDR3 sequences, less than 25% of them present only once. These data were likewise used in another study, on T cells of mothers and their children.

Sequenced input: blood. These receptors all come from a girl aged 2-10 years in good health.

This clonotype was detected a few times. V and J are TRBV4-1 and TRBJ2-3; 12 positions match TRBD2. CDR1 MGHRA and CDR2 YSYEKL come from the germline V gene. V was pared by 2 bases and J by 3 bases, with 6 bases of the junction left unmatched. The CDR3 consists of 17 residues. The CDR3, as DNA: TGCGCCAGCAGCCAAAAACTAGCGGGGGGAGGGACAGATACGCAGTATTTT. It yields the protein CASSQKLAGGGTDTQYF.

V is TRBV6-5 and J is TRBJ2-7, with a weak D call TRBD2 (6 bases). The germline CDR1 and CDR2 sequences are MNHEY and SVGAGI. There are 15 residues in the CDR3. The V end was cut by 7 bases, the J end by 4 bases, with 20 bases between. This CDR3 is CASTGPGGIGYEQYF. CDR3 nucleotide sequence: TGTGCCAGCACCGGGCCCGGGGGAATCGGGTACGAGCAGTACTTC.

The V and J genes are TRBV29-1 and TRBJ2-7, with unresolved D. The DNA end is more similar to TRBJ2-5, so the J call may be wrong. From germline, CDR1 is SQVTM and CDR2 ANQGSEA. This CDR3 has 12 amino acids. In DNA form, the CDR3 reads TGCAGCGTTCCAGCACAGCTTGAGACCCAGTACTTC. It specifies CSVPAQLETQYF.

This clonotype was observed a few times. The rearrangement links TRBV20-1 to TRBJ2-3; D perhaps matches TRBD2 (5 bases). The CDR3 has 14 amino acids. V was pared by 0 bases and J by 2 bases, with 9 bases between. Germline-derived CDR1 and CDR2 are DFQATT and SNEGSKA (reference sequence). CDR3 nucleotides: TGCAGTGCTAGAGATCGGGGAATCACAGATACGCAGTATTTT. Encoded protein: CSARDRGITDTQYF.

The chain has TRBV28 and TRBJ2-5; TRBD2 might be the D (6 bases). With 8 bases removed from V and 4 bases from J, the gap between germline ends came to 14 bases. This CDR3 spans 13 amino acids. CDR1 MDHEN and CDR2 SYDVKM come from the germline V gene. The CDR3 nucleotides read TGTGCCAGCCTTCCCGGAGCGGGAGAGACCCAGTACTTC. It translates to CASLPGAGETQYF.

CDR3 sequence (DNA): TGCAGCAATTCGGGTTTTATGAACACTGAAGCTTTCTTT. It translates to CSNSGFMNTEAFF. V and J are TRBV29-1 and TRBJ1-1, with D uncertain. The length of the CDR3 is 13 residues. The germline gives CDR1 SQVTM, CDR2 ANQGSEA. V was pared by 8 bases and J by 0 bases, with 13 bases between.

The DNA of the CDR3 is TGTGCCAGCAGTTTCACGGTACGGTACGAGCAGTACTTC. This codes for CASSFTVRYEQYF. This chain links TRBV12-3 or TRBV12-4 with TRBJ2-7; D is unresolved. This CDR3 has 13 amino acids. With 3 bases removed from V and 4 bases from J, the gap between germline ends came to 10 bases.

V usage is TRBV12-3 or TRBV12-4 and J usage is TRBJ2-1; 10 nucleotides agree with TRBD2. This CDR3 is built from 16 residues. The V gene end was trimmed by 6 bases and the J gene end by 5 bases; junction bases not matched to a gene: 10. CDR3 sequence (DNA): TGTGCCAGCAGCCTTAGAGCGGGAGGGCCCCACAATGAGCAGTTCTTC. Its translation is CASSLRAGGPHNEQFF.

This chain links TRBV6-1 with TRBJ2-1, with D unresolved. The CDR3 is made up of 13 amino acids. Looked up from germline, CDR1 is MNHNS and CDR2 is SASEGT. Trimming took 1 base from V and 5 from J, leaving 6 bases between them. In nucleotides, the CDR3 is TGTGCCAGCAGTGAAGTTGCACACAATGAGCAGTTCTTC. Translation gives CASSEVAHNEQFF.

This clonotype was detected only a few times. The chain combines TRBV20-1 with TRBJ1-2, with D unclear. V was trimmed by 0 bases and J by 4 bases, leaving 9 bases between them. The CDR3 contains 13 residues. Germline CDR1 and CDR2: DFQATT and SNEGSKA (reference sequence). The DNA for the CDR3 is TGCAGTGCTAGAGACAGGTTTTTCTATGGCTACACCTTC. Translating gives CSARDRFFYGYTF.

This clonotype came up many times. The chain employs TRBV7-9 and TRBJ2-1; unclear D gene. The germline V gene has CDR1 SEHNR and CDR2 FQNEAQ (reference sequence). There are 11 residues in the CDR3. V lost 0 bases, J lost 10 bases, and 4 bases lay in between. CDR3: CASSLALEQFF. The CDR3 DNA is TGTGCCAGCAGCTTAGCGCTGGAGCAGTTCTTC.

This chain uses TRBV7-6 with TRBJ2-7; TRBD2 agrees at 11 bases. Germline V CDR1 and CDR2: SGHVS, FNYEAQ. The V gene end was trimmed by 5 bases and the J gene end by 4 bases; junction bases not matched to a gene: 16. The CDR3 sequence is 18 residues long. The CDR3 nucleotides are TGTGCCAGCAGCCTACTAGCGGGGGAAGACCAAACCCGGTACGAGCAGTACTTC. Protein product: CASSLLAGEDQTRYEQYF.

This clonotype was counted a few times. The CDR3 sequence is CASSLAVRDGYTF. The CDR3 nucleotides are TGTGCCAGCAGCTTAGCTGTTAGGGATGGCTACACCTTC. The V gene is TRBV7-9, the J gene TRBJ1-2; the D is unclear. Trimming left V 0 bases short and J 6 bases short, with 8 bases between. This CDR3 region has 13 residues. Germline CDR1 and CDR2: SEHNR and FQNEAQ (reference sequence).

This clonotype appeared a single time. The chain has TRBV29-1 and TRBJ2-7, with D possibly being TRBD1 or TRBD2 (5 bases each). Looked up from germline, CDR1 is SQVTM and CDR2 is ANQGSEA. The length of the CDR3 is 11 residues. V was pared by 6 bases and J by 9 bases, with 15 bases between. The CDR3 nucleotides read TGCAGCGTGTTGGGGGAGACGTTGCAGTACTTC. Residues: CSVLGETLQYF.

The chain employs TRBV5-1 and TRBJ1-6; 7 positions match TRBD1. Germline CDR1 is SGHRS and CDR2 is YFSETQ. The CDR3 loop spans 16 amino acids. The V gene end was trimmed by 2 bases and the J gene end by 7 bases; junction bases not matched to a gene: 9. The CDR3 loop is CASSFTGATTNSPLHF. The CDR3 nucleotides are TGCGCCAGCAGCTTTACAGGGGCGACCACCAATTCACCCCTCCACTTT.

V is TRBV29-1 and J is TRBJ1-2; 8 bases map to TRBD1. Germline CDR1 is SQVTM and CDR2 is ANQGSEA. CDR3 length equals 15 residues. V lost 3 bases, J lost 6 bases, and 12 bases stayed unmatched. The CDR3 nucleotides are TGCAGCGTTGACTGGGTGACAGGGGATTTGGATGGCTACACCTTC. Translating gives CSVDWVTGDLDGYTF.